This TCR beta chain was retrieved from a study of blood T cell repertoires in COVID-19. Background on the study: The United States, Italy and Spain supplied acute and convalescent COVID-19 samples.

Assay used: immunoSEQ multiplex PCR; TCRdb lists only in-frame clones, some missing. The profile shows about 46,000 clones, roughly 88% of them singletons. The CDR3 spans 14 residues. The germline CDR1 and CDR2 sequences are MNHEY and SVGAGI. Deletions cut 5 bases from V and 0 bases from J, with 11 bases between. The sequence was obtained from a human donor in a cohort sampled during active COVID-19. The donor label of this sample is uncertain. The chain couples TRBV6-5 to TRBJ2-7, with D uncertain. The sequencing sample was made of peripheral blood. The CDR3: CASSPSLPSYEQYF. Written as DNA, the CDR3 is TGTGCCAGCAGTCCTAGTCTCCCCTCCTACGAGCAGTACTTC.